This passage covers 6 T cell receptor beta chains from one sample sequenced in a study of CD8+ T cells in alopecia areata. TCR sequencing used cDNA made by reverse transcription of extracted RNA. TCRdb's table, derived via immunoSEQ multiplex PCR, lists solely in-frame clones and lacks some. Of about 130,000 clones listed, approximately 53% are singletons. Specimen: CD4+ T cells sorted from blood, collected at week 0. Receptors originate from a human donor with alopecia areata.

The chain uses TRBV27 and TRBJ1-6; 7 bases are shared with TRBD1. The CDR3 is made up of 14 amino acids. Germline lookup yields CDR1 MNHEY and CDR2 SMNVEV (reference sequence). Trimming at V came to 5 bases and at J to 10 bases, leaving 8 bases not matched to a gene. The CDR3 reads CASSVDRVQSPLHF. CDR3 nucleotide sequence: TGTGCCAGCAGTGTCGACAGGGTCCAGTCACCCCTCCACTTT.

The table lists this clone with a few counts. CDR3 DNA sequence: TGCGCCAGCAGCTCGGGGGGAATCTACGAGCAGTACTTC. Residues: CASSSGGIYEQYF. J is TRBJ2-7 and V is TRBV5-1; 7 nucleotides agree with TRBD2. The V segment lost 3 bases and the J segment 3 bases; nucleotides outside the gene matches: 3. Germline lookup yields CDR1 SGHRS and CDR2 YFSETQ. CDR3 length equals 13 residues.

CDR3 loop: CASSRGSHTEAFF. DNA of the CDR3: TGTGCCAGTAGTAGGGGGAGTCACACTGAAGCTTTCTTT. The chain combines TRBV19 with TRBJ1-1; D perhaps matches TRBD1 (5 bases). Germline assignment: CDR1 LNHDA and CDR2 SQIVND (reference sequence). V was cut by 4 bases and J by 3 bases, with 9 bases left in between. The CDR3 sequence is 13 residues long.

The rearrangement uses TRBV6-1 and TRBJ2-5; D not certain. V lost 4 bases and J 3 bases, leaving 6 bases between the germline ends. The germline gives CDR1 MNHNS, CDR2 SASEGT. CDR3 length equals 12 residues. The CDR3 DNA follows: TGTGCCAGCAGTGGACATGAAGAGACCCAGTACTTC. Encoded protein: CASSGHEETQYF.

This rearrangement joins TRBV5-1 to TRBJ2-1; TRBD1 matches 9 bases. The CDR3 contains 15 residues. Germline trimming cut 4 bases from V and 4 bases from J; bases unmatched to any gene: 6. CDR1 SGHRS and CDR2 YFSETQ come from the germline V gene. The CDR3 loop reads CASSRSGTGYNEQFF. The CDR3 DNA reads TGCGCCAGCAGCCGGAGTGGGACAGGGTACAATGAGCAGTTCTTC.

This clone was detected only once. The chain combines TRBV4-1 with TRBJ2-2; tentative D call: TRBD1 (7 bases). Germline V gives CDR1 MGHRA, CDR2 YSYEKL. The CDR3 has 19 residues. Between the trimmed V and J ends, which lost 3 bases and 4 bases, there was a span of 24 bases. In DNA form, the CDR3 reads TGCGCCAGCAGCCAGAATGGAGGGACAGCCAGCAAGGTCACCGGGGAGCTGTTTTTT. Translating it yields CASSQNGGTASKVTGELFF.